The 14 T cell receptor beta chains given below trace back to one sample, sequenced in a study of molecular identifiers for immune sequencing clone quantification. TCRdb independently ran MiXCR on the PCR reads; one entry per CDR3 protein. The data contain 300,000 to 400,000 distinct CDR3 sequences, about a fifth of them singletons. What was sequenced was naive CD8+ T cells from blood, with Jurkat cell RNA spiked in. The subset here: FACS-sorted CD8+CD4-CCR7+CD45RA+ naive T cells. The receptors originated from a human donor in good health. Some libraries in this study had Jurkat cell RNA spiked in.

This clonotype came up many times. The rearrangement joins TRBV6-1 to TRBJ2-7; TRBD1 might be the D (6 bases). Germline CDR1 MNHNS, CDR2 SASEGT. The V and J ends lost 4 bases and 2 bases respectively, with 9 bases between them. The CDR3 length is 13 residues. As DNA, the CDR3 is TGTGCCAGCAGTGTTAACAGGGCCTACGAGCAGTACTTC. Translated, it gives CASSVNRAYEQYF.

This clonotype has ten or more counts. The chain links TRBV9 to TRBJ2-4, with 9 bases identical to TRBD2. The J segment lost 10 bases and the V segment lost 0 bases, leaving 5 bases of the junction unmatched. Per the germline V gene, CDR1 is SGDLS and CDR2 is YYNGEE. The CDR3 length is 14 residues. The CDR3 reads CASSVEQRGAIQYF. The CDR3, as DNA: TGTGCCAGCAGCGTAGAGCAGCGGGGGGCGATTCAGTACTTC.

In its sample, this clonotype was seen a few times. The rearrangement joins TRBV12-3 or TRBV12-4 to TRBJ1-1; D unclear. The CDR3 runs to 15 residues. V lost 3 bases and J lost 1, with 12 bases in between. CDR3: CASSFVFYPNTEAFF. The CDR3, as DNA: TGTGCCAGCAGTTTCGTCTTTTACCCGAACACTGAAGCTTTCTTT.

This clonotype was counted at least ten times. The rearrangement uses TRBV5-5 and TRBJ2-2; the match to TRBD2 covers 8 bases. V lost 4 bases, J lost 6 bases, and 2 bases stayed unmatched. CDR1 SGHKS and CDR2 YYEKEE come from the germline V gene (reference sequence). The CDR3 sequence is 13 residues long. This CDR3 reads CASSVGLAGELFF. In nucleotides, the CDR3 is TGTGCCAGCAGCGTGGGACTAGCCGGGGAGCTGTTTTTT.

This clonotype turned up a few times. A single base separates this from a much larger clone, so it may be a read error. The chain couples TRBV6-6 to TRBJ2-4, with a weak D call TRBD2 (6 bases). This CDR3 is 10 amino acids long. V lost 8 bases to trimming and J lost 16 bases, with 15 bases between them. Germline assignment: CDR1 MNHNY and CDR2 SVGAGI (reference sequence). Here the CDR3 reads CASGGLGNYF. Here the CDR3 DNA reads TGTGCCAGCGGGGGACTGGGGAACTACTTC.

This clonotype came up many times. DNA of the CDR3: TGTGCCTCACGACGGGAACCCGAAAAACTGTTTTTT. This codes for CASRREPEKLFF. The rearrangement links TRBV6-2 or TRBV6-3 to TRBJ1-4, with D hard to call. The germline V and J ends were trimmed by 11 bases and 8 bases, with 15 bases remaining between them. Germline lookup yields CDR1 MNHEY and CDR2 SVGEGT. CDR3 size: 12 residues.

At least ten counts were recorded for this clonotype. The chain has TRBV5-1 and TRBJ2-3, with a possible D match to TRBD2 (6 bases). V was cut by 3 bases and J by 4 bases, with 9 bases left in between. Germline V gives CDR1 SGHRS, CDR2 YFSETQ. The CDR3 extends over 13 amino acids. The CDR3 sequence: CASSYGGSDTQYF. CDR3 bases: TGCGCCAGCAGCTACGGGGGTTCAGATACGCAGTATTTT.

The table lists this clonotype with many counts. The rearrangement joins TRBV6-6 to TRBJ2-3; weak D call: TRBD2 (5 bases). Germline-derived CDR1 and CDR2 are MNHNY and SVGAGI (reference sequence). The CDR3 consists of 14 residues. The ends were cut back, 5 bases at V and 4 bases at J, with 13 bases in the middle. Written as DNA, the CDR3 is TGTGCCAGCAGTCCCCTAGCTGGTGCAGATACGCAGTATTTT. Translating it yields CASSPLAGADTQYF.

To note about this clonotype: Possible read error: a much larger clone is one base away. The chain combines TRBV19 with TRBJ2-7, with D unresolved. Trimming shortened V by 8 bases and J by 1 base, and 15 bases separated the two germline ends. Per the germline V gene, CDR1 is LNHDA and CDR2 is SQIVND (reference sequence). The CDR3 has 14 residues. CDR3 region: CASAFTHGSYEQYF. DNA for the CDR3: TGTGCCAGTGCTTTCACCCACGGATCCTACGAGCAGTACTTC.

This clonotype came up many times. The chain combines TRBV2 with TRBJ1-6; D is uncertain. The germline gives CDR1 SNHLY, CDR2 FYNNEI. The CDR3 has 12 residues. V dropped 4 bases and J dropped 6 bases, with 4 bases sitting between them. The CDR3 nucleotides read TGTGCCAGCAGTGGCGGTAATTCACCCCTCCACTTT. Translated, it gives CASSGGNSPLHF.

The gene calls are TRBV27 and TRBJ2-1, with TRBD2 as a possible D gene (6 bases). The CDR3 runs 18 residues. Germline CDR1 MNHEY, CDR2 SMNVEV (reference sequence). V lost 0 bases and J lost 4, with 19 bases in between. CDR3 in amino acids: CASSLSPSGPKSYNEQFF. CDR3 nucleotide sequence: TGTGCCAGCAGTTTATCCCCCAGCGGGCCAAAGTCGTACAATGAGCAGTTCTTC.

This clonotype was found a few times. The chain recombines TRBV7-6 with TRBJ2-3; TRBD2 aligns across 9 bases. CDR3 size: 15 residues. Germline V gene data show CDR1 as SGHVS and CDR2 as FNYEAQ. V trimming: 4 bases; J trimming: 4 bases; junction bases outside the gene matches: 6. The CDR3, as DNA: TGTGCCAGCAGCTGGACTAGCGAAGAGGCAGATACGCAGTATTTT. Protein product: CASSWTSEEADTQYF.

In the case of this clonotype: A much more abundant neighbour one base away suggests this may be a read error. V and J are TRBV5-3 and TRBJ2-6, with D perhaps assigned TRBD1 or TRBD2 (5 bases each). TRBV5-3 is placed among ORFs of uncertain function. The CDR3 runs 16 residues. The CDR3 DNA is TGTGCCATCCCCCCAGAGGGGTCAGCTGGGGCCAGCGTCCTGACTTTC. Translation: CAIPPEGSAGASVLTF.

This clonotype turned up a few times. The J gene is TRBJ2-3, the V gene TRBV23-1; 7 nucleotides agree with TRBD2. TRBV23-1 falls under the ORF class, with uncertain function. The CDR3 spans 16 residues. V shed 10 bases and J 1 base; nucleotides not matched to a gene: 14. CDR3 amino acids: CANIRGESSGTDTQYF. The CDR3 DNA reads TGCGCCAACATCCGGGGGGAGTCTAGCGGCACAGATACGCAGTATTTT.